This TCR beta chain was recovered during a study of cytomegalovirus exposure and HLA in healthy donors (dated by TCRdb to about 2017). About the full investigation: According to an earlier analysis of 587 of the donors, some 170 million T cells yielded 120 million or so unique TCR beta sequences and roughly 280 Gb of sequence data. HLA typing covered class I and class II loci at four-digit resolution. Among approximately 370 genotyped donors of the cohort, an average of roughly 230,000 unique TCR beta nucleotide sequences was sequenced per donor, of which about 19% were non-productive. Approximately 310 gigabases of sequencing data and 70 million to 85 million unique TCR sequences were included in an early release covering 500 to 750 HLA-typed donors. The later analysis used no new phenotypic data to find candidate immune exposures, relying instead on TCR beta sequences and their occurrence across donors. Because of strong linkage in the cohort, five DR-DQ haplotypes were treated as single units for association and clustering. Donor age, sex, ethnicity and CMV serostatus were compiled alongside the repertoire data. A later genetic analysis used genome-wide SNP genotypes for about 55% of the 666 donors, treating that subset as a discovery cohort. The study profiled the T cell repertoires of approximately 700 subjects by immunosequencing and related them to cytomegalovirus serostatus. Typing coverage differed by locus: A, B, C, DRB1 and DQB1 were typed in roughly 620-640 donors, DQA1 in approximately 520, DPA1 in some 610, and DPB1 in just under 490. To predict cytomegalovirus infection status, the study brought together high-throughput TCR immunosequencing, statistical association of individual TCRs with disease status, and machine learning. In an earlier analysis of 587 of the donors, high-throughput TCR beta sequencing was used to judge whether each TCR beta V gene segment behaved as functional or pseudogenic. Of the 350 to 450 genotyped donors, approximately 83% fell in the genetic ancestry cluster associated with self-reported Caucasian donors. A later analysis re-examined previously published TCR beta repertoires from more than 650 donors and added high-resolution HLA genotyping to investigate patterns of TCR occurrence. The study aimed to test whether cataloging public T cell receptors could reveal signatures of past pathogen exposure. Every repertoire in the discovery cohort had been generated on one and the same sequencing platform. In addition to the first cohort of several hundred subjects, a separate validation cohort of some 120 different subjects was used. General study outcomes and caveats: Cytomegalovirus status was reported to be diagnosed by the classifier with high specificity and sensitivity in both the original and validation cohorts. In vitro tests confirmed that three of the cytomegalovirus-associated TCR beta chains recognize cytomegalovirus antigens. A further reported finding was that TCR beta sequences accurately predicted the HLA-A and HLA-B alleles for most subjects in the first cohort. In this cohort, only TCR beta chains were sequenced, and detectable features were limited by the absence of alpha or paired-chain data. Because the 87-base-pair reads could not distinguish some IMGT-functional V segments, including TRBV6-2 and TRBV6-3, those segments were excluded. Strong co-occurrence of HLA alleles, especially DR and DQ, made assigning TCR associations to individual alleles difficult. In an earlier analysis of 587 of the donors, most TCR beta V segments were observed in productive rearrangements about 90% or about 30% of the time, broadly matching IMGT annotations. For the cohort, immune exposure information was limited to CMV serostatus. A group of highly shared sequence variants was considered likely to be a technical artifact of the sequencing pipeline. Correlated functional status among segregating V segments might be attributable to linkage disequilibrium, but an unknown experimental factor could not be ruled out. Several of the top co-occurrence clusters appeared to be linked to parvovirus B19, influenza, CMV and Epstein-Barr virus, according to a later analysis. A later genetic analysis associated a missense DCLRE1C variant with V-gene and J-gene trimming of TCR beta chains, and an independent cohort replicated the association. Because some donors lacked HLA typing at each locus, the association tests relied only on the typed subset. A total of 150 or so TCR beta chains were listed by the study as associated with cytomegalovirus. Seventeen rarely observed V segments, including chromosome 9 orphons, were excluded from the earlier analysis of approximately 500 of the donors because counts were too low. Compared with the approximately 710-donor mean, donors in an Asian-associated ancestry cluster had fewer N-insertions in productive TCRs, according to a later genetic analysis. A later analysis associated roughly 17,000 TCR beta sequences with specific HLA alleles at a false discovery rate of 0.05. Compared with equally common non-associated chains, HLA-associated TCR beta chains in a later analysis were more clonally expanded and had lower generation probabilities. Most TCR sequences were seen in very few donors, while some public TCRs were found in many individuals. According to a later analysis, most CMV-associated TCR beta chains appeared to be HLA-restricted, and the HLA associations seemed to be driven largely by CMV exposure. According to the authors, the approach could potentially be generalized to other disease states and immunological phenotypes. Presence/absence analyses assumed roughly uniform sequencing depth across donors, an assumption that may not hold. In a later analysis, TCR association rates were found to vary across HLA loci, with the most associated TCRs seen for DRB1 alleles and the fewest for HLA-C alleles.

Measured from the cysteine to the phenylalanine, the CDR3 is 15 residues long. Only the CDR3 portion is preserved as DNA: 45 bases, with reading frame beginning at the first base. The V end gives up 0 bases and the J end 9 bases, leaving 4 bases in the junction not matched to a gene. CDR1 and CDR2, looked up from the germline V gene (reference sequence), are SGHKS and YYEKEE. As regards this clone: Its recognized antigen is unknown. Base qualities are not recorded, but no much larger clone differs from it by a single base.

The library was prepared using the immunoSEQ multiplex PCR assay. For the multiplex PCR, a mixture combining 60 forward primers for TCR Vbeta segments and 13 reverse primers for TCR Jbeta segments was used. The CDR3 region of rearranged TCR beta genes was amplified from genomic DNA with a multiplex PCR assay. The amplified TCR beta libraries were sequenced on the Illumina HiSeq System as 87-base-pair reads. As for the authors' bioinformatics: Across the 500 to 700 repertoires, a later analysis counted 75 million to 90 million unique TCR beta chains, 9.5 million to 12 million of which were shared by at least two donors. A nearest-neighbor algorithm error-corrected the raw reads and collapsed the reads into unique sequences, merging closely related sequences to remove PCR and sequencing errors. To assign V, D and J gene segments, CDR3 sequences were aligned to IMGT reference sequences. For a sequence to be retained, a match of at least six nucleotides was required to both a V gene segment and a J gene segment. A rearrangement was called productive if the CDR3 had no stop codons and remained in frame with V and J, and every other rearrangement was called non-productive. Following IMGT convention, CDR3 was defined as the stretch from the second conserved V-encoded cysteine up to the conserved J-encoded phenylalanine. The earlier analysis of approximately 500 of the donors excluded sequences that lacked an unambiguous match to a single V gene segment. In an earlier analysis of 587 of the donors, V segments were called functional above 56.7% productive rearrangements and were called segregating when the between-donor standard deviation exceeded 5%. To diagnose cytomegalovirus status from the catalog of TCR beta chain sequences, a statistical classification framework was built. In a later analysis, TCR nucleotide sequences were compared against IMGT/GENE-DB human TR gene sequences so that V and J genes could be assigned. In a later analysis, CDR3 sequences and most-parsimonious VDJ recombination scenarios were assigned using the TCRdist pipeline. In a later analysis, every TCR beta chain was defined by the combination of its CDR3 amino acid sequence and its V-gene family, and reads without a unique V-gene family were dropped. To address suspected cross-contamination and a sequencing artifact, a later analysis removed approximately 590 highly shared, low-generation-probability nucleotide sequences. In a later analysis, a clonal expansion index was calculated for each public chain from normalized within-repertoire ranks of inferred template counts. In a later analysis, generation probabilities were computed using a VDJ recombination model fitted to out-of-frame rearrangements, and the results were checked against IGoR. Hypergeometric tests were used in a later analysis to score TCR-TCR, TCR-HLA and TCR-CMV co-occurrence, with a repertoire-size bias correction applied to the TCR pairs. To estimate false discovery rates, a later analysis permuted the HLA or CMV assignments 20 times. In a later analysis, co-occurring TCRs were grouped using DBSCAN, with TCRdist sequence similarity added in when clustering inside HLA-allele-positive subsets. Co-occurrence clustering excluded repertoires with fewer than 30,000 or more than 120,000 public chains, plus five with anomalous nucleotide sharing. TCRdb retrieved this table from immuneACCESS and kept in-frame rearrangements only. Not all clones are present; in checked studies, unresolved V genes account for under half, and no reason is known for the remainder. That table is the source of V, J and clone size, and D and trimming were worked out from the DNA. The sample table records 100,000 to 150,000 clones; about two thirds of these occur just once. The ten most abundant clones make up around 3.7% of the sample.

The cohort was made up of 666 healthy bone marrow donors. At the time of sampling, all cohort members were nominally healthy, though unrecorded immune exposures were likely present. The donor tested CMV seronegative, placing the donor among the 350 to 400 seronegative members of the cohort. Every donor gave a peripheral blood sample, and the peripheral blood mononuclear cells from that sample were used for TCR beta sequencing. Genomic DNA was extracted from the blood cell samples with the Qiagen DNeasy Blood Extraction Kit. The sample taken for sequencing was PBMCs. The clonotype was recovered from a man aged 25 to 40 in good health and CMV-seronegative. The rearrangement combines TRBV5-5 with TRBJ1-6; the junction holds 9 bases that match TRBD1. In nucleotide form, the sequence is TGTGCCAGCAGCTTGGTTGGGACAGGGAGTTCACCCCTCCACTTT. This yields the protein CASSLVGTGSSPLHF.